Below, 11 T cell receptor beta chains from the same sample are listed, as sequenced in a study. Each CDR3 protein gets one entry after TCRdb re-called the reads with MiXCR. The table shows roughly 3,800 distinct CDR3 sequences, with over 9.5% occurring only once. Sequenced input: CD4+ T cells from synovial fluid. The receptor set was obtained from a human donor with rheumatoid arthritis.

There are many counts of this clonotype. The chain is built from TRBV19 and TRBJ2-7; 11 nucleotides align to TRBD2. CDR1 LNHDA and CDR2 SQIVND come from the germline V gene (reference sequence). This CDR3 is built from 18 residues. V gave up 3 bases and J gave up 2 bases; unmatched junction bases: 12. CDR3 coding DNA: TGTGCCAGTAGTATTTCCGGCCGACGACTAGCGGGACCCTACGAGCAGTACTTC. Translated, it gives CASSISGRRLAGPYEQYF.

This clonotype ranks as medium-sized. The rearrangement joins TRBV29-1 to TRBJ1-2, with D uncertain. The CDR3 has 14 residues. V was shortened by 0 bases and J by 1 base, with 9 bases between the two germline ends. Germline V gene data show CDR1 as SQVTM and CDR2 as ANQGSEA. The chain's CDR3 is CSVEDQRINYGYTF. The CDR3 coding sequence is TGCAGCGTTGAAGATCAGAGGATTAACTATGGCTACACCTTC.

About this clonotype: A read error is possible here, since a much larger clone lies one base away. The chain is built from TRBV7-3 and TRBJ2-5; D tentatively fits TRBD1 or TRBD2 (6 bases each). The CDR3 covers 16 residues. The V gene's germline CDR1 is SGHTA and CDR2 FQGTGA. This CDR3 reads CASSLGVGAGQGTQYF. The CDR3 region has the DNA TGTGCCAGCAGCTTAGGCGTGGGGGCGGGGCAAGGGACCCAGTACTTC.

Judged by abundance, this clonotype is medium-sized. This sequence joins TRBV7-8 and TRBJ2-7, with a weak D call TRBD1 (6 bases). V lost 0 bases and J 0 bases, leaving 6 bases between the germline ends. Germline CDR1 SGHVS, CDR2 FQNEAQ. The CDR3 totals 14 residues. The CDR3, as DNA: TGTGCCAGCAGCTTAGCAGGGGGCTCCTACGAGCAGTACTTC. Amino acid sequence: CASSLAGGSYEQYF.

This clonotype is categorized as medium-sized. The CDR3 sequence: CASGGQVWGEFF. The CDR3 nucleotides read TGTGCCAGCGGGGGACAGGTTTGGGGGGAGTTCTTC. V gene TRBV6-1 combines with J gene TRBJ2-1; 8 positions agree with TRBD1. V lost 8 bases and J lost 14; bases outside the gene matches: 11. CDR3 length equals 12 residues. The germline gives CDR1 MNHNS, CDR2 SASEGT.

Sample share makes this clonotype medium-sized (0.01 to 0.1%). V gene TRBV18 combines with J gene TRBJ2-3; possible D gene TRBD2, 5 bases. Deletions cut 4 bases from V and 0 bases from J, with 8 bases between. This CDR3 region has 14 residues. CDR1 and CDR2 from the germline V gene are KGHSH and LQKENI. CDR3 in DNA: TGTGCCAGCTCACAGAGGGTTAGCACAGATACGCAGTATTTT. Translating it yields CASSQRVSTDTQYF.

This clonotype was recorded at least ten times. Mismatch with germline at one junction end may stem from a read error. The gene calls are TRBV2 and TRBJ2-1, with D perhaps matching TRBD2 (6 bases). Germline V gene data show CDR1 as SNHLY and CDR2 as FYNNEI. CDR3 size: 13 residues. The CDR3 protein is CPSNRDSQDEQFF. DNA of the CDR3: TGTCCCAGCAACCGGGACTCTCAGGATGAGCAGTTCTTC.

The CDR3 DNA follows: TGTGCCAGCAGCTTCGGGGACATCTACGAGCAGTACTTC. Protein sequence: CASSFGDIYEQYF. The chain combines TRBV7-2 with TRBJ2-7; tentatively, D is TRBD1 (6 bases). V shed 3 bases and J shed 3 bases, with 9 bases lying between them. The CDR3 consists of 13 residues. Germline lookup yields CDR1 SGHTA and CDR2 FQGNSA.

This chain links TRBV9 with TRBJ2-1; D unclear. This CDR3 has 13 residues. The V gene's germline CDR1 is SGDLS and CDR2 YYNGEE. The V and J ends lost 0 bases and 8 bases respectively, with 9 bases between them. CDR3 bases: TGTGCCAGCAGCGTAGGAGGTCTGGATGAGCAGTTCTTC. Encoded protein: CASSVGGLDEQFF.

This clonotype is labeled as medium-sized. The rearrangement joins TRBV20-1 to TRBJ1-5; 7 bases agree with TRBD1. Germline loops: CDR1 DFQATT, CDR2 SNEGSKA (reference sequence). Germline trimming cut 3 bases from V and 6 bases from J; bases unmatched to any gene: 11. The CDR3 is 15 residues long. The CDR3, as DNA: TGCAGTGCTAGGACAGGGAGAAGAGTTAGTCAGCCCCAGCATTTT. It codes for CSARTGRRVSQPQHF.

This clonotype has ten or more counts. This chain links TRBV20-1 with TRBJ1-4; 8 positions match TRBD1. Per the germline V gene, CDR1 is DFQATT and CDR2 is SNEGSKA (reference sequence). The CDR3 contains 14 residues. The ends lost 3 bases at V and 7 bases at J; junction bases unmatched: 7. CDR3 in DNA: TGCAGTGCTAGTCCCAGGGGGCTTGGTGAAAAACTGTTTTTT. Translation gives CSASPRGLGEKLFF.